What follows describes a single T cell receptor beta chain. The PCR used 60 Vbeta and 13 Jbeta primers. Clones were read by immunoSEQ multiplex PCR, and TCRdb kept only the in-frame ones, dropping some. The repertoire holds some 190,000 clones, with approximately 73% as singletons. CDR1 LGHNA and CDR2 YNFKEQ come from the germline V gene. The V gene lost 2 bases and the J gene lost 4 bases, with 15 bases spanning the gap. This CDR3 is built from 16 residues. This sample is part of a study of cytomegalovirus exposure and HLA in healthy donors. Input material: PBMCs. The rearrangement links TRBV4-2 to TRBJ2-1; tentatively, D is TRBD1 (6 bases). The clonotype comes from a woman aged 30 to 39 in good health and CMV-seropositive. The CDR3 spells CASSQSGTRRYNEQFF. In nucleotides, the CDR3 is TGTGCCAGCAGCCAATCCGGGACAAGGAGGTACAATGAGCAGTTCTTC.